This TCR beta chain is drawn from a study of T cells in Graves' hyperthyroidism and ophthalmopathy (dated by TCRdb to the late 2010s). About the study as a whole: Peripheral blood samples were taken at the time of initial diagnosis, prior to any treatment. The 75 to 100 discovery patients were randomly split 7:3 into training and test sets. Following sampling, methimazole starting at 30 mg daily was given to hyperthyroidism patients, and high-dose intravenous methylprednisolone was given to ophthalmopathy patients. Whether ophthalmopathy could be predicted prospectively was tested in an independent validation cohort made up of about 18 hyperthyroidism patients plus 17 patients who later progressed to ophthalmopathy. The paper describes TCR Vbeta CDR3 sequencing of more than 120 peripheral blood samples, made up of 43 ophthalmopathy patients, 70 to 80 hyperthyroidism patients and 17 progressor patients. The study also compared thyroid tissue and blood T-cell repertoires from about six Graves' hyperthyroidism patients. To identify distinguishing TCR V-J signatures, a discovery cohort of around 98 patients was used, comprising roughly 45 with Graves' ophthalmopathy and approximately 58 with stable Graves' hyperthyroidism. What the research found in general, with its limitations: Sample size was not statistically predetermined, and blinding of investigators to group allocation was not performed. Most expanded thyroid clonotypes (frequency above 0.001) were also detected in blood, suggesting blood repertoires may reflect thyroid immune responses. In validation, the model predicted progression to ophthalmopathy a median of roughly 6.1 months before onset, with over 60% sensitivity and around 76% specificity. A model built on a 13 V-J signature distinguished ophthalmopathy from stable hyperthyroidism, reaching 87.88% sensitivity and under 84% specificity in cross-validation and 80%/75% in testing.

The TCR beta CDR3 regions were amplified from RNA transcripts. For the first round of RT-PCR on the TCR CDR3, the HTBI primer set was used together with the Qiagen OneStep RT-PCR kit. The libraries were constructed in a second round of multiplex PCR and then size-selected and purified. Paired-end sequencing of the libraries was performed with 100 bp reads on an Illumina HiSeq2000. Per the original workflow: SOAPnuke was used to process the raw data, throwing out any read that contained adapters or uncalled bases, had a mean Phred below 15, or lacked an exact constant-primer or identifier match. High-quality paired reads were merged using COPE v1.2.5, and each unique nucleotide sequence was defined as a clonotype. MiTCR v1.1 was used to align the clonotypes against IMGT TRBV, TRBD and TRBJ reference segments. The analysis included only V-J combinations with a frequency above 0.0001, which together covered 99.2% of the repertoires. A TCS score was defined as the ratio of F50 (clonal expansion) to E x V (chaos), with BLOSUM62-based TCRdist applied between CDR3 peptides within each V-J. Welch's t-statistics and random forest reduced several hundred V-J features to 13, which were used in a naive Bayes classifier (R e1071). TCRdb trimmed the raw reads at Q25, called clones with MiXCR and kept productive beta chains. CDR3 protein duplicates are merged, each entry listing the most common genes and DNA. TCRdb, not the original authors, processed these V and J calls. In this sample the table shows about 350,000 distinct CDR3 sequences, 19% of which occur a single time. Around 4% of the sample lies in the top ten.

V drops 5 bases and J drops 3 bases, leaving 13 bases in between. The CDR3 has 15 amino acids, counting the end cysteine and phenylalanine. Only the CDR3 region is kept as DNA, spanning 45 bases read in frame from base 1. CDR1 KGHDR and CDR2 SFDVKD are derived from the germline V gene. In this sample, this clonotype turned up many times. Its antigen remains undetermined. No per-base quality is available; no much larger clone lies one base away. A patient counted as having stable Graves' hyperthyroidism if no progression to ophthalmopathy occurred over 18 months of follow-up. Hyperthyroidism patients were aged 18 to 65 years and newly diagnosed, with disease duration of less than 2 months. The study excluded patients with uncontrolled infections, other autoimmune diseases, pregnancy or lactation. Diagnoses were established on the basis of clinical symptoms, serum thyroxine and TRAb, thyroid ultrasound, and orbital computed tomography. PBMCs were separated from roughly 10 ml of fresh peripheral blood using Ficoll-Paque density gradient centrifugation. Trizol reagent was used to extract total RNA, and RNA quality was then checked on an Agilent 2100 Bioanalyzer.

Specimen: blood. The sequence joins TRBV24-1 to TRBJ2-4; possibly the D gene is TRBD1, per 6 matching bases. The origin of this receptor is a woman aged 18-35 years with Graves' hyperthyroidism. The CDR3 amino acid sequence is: CATSVRQDNKNIQYF. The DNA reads TGTGCCACCAGTGTTCGACAGGATAACAAAAACATTCAGTACTTC.